The clone carrying this TCR beta chain showed up just a few times. The antigen remains unidentified. This entry belongs to a study of T-cell reconstitution after alpha-beta-depleted transplantation in children. Study findings and constraints: TCRbeta diversity was high at day 60 in some patients (a result of surviving recipient T cells and thymic progenitors). At one year after transplant, newly produced T cells mostly accounted for T-cell counts and diversity. Reportedly, roughly two months post-transplant, alpha-beta T cells arose from several hundred expanded graft clones.

The CDR3 is made up of 16 amino acids. Trimming removed 2 bases at V and 0 bases at J, with 11 bases between. CDR1 and CDR2 from the germline V gene are SGHTA and FQGTGA. A library of TCRbeta sequences, prepared with unique molecular identifiers, was generated. One entry per CDR3 protein, called by TCRdb with MiXCR from the PCR reads. The sample has fewer than 150,000 distinct CDR3 sequences, around 9.8% seen once. This chain uses TRBV7-3 with TRBJ2-1; D ambiguous. This clonotype originated in a girl younger than two who had a stem cell transplant for combined immunodeficiency, so the T cells may come from the graft donor. The sample consisted of PBMCs, mostly from graft donor cells, taken 180 days after TCRalphabeta/CD19-depleted stem cell transplant. The CDR3 loop is CASSLWSTNSYNEQFF. DNA of the CDR3: TGTGCCAGCAGCTTATGGAGTACTAACTCCTACAATGAGCAGTTCTTC.